Shown below are 32 T cell receptor beta chains from a single sample sequenced in a study of tumor-infiltrating lymphocytes in primary liver carcinoma. The input was around 0.5 ug total RNA; TCR beta cDNA was made from it with a constant-region primer. Libraries covering TCR beta were generated through three nested multiplex PCR rounds (using a slightly modified ARM-PCR). The opening two PCR rounds, approximately 10 cycles each, paired TRBV1-TRBV30 forward primers with a C-beta reverse primer. TCRdb redid the calling of the multiplex PCR reads with MiXCR, one entry per CDR3 protein. Among fewer than 400,000 distinct CDR3 sequences listed, roughly three fifths were seen once. Germline DNA was also extracted, with blood RNA taken from unsorted whole blood. Sequenced input: peripheral blood. These TCRs come from a woman younger than 45 with primary liver carcinoma and hepatitis B virus infection.

Concerning this clonotype itself: An end of the junction does not agree with germline; a read error may underlie this. The V and J genes are TRBV6-1 and TRBJ2-3; 8 nucleotides match TRBD2. The CDR3 is 14 residues long. CDR1 is MNHNS, CDR2 SASEGT, per germline. CDR3: CTSSVSGGPDTQYF. The CDR3 nucleotides read TGTACCAGCAGTGTATCGGGAGGGCCGGATACGCAGTATTTT.

The chain employs TRBV11-2 and TRBJ1-1; no firm D call. This CDR3 region has 16 residues. V gave up 3 bases and J gave up 6 bases, with 20 bases separating them. In germline, CDR1 is SGHAT, CDR2 FQNNGV. CDR3 loop: CASSFDLGGRVAEAFF. CDR3 DNA: TGTGCCAGCAGCTTCGATTTGGGCGGAAGAGTCGCTGAAGCTTTCTTT.

The table lists this clonotype with a count of one. Just one base apart from a much larger clone, this may be a read error. The chain is built from TRBV29-1 and TRBJ1-3, with a possible D match to TRBD1 (6 bases). Germline CDR1 and CDR2: SQVTM and ANQGSEA. The CDR3 contains 16 residues. The CDR3 loop is CSGTGTPDATGDTIYF. CDR3 nucleotides: TGCAGCGGTACAGGGACTCCCGATGCAACTGGAGACACCATATATTTT.

Comment on this clonotype: A much larger clone differs from this one at a single base, so this may be a read error. The gene calls are TRBV29-1 and TRBJ2-2; 11 bases agree with TRBD1. CDR3 length: 17 residues. The trim removed 7 bases at V and 6 bases at J, leaving 16 bases unmatched. Germline V gene sequence: CDR1 SQVTM, CDR2 ANQGSEA. The chain's CDR3 is CSARVLGQGVGAGELFF. The CDR3 region has the DNA TGCAGCGCCCGAGTCCTGGGACAGGGGGTGGGCGCCGGGGAGCTGTTTTTT.

This clonotype was recorded once. The chain links TRBV10-2 to TRBJ2-5, with 8 bases fitting TRBD2. The CDR3 has 16 amino acids. Germline V gene sequence: CDR1 WSHSY, CDR2 SAAADI. J was trimmed by 6 bases and V by 1 base; bases with no gene match: 10. The CDR3 nucleotides are TGCGCCAGCAGTGAGTTAGAAGCGGGAGTACAAAAGACCCAGTACTTC. Its protein is CASSELEAGVQKTQYF.

Notes on this clonotype: The junction shows a germline mismatch at one end, possibly a read error. The chain couples TRBV4-3 to TRBJ2-4; D gene unclear. CDR1 LGHNA and CDR2 YSLEER come from the germline V gene. The CDR3 is 14 amino acids. The CDR3 sequence is CASSHVGAKNIHYF. Written as DNA, the CDR3 is TGCGCCAGCAGCCACGTAGGAGCCAAAAACATTCACTACTTC.

Concerning this clonotype itself: A junction boundary mismatches the germline segment, possibly from a read error. The chain couples TRBV6-2 or TRBV6-3 to TRBJ1-2; D uncertain. The germline V gene encodes CDR1 MNHEY and CDR2 SVGEGT. The CDR3 loop spans 13 amino acids. CDR3 nucleotides: TGTGTCAGCAGTAGAGCAGCATACTATGGCTACACCTTC. Its protein product is CVSSRAAYYGYTF.

Comments on this clonotype: Lacking the conserved final phenylalanine or tryptophan, this CDR3 likely reflects a read error. The chain carries TRBV11-2 and TRBJ2-1, with 8 bases lining up with TRBD2. The CDR3 runs to 17 residues. V lost 6 bases and J lost 3; bases outside the gene matches: 13. CDR1 is SGHAT, CDR2 FQNNGV, per germline. CDR3 region: CASSLRYTGLDYNEQFL. DNA of the CDR3: TGTGCCAGCAGTCTCCGATACACGGGACTAGACTACAATGAGCAGTTCTTG.

Worth noting for this clonotype: A much larger clone differs from this one at a single base, so this may be a read error. The chain links TRBV6-2 or TRBV6-3 to TRBJ2-7; 8 nucleotides match TRBD2. The CDR3 runs to 15 residues. Germline CDR1 reads MNHEY; CDR2 reads SVGEGT. CDR3 in DNA: TGTGTCAGCAGTCCCCAGGGAGCGGGAGTATACGAGCAGTACTTC. Amino acid sequence: CVSSPQGAGVYEQYF.

The table lists this clonotype with a count of one. A much larger clone differs from this one at a single base, so this may be a read error. This chain connects TRBV4-1 to TRBJ2-4; D is unresolved. The CDR3 consists of 13 residues. Germline loops: CDR1 MGHRA, CDR2 YSYEKL. The CDR3 coding sequence is TGCGCCAGCAGCCAAATGGCGAAAAACGTTCAGTACTTC. Its translation is CASSQMAKNVQYF.

As to this clonotype: The junction differs from germline at one of its ends, possibly a read error. The chain uses TRBV11-2 and TRBJ2-3; a weak D match, TRBD2 (6 bases). This CDR3 region has 19 residues. In germline, CDR1 is SGHAT, CDR2 FQNNGV. The CDR3: CVSSLGERYGVADTDMQYF. The CDR3 DNA reads as TGTGTCAGCAGCTTAGGCGAGCGATACGGGGTAGCGGACACAGATATGCAGTATTTT.

This clonotype showed up many times. The rearrangement links TRBV29-1 to TRBJ2-4; TRBD1 might be the D (6 bases). Trimming took off 7 bases at V and 6 bases at J, with 22 bases between the two ends. The CDR3 spans 15 residues. Germline lookup yields CDR1 SQVTM and CDR2 ANQGSEA. CDR3 amino acids: CSGAPGHGGGNIQYF. The CDR3 DNA reads TGCAGCGGAGCGCCGGGACACGGAGGTGGAAACATTCAGTACTTC.

The V call is TRBV7-2, the J call TRBJ2-1, with D possibly matching TRBD1 (5 bases). Trimming took 2 bases from V and 4 from J, leaving 9 bases between them. The CDR3 covers 14 residues. CDR1 is SGHTA and CDR2 is FQGNSA in the germline V gene. The CDR3 nucleotides are TGTGCCAGCAGCTTATGGGGCGGATACAATGAGCAGTTCTTC. Translating gives CASSLWGGYNEQFF. The whole variable domain, remainder taken from reference TRBV7-2 and TRBJ2-1, is GAGVSQSPSNKVTEKGKDVELRCDPISGHTALYWYRQSLGQGLEFLIYFQGNSAPDKSGLPSDRFSAERTGGSVSTLTIQRTQQEDSAVYLCASSLWGGYNEQFFGPGTRLTVL.

This clonotype came up a few times. The genes are TRBV7-9 and TRBJ1-2, with a tentative D call TRBD1 (5 bases). CDR3 length equals 13 residues. Trimming took off 5 bases at V and 8 bases at J, with 15 bases between the two ends. Germline values: CDR1 SEHNR, CDR2 FQNEAQ (reference sequence). This CDR3 reads CASSRDGYRGYTF. In DNA, the CDR3 is TGTGCCAGCAGCAGGGACGGCTACAGGGGCTACACCTTC.

With respect to this clonotype: A much larger clone differs by one base, so this may be a read error. The J gene is TRBJ2-7, the V gene TRBV6-1, with D hard to call. The CDR3 is 11 residues long. Per the germline V gene, CDR1 is MNHNS and CDR2 is SASEGT. In DNA form, the CDR3 reads TGTGCCAGCAGTGACCTCTACGAGCATTACTTC. Translation gives CASSDLYEHYF.

This chain connects TRBV5-4 to TRBJ2-1; D remains unclear. The V gene lost 5 bases and the J gene lost 8 bases, with 14 bases spanning the gap. The CDR3 consists of 13 residues. Germline CDR1 SGHNT, CDR2 YYREEE (reference sequence). The CDR3 sequence: CASSPQMVDEQFF. In nucleotides, the CDR3 is TGTGCCAGCAGTCCCCAGATGGTTGATGAGCAGTTCTTC.

The chain is built from TRBV12-3 or TRBV12-4 and TRBJ2-5, with D possibly TRBD1 on 7 matching bases. This CDR3 region has 14 residues. Trimming cost V 6 bases and J 5 bases, with 16 bases left between them. CDR3 in DNA: TGTGCCAGCAGGATGGTGACAGGGAGGGAGACCCAGTACTTC. Translating it yields CASRMVTGRETQYF.

As regards this clonotype: A read error may be the cause here, since a much bigger clone is one base away. This sequence joins TRBV4-1 and TRBJ1-1, with D uncertain. Germline loops: CDR1 MGHRA, CDR2 YSYEKL. This CDR3 has 13 amino acids. Here the CDR3 reads CASSQEMNAEAFF. In DNA form, the CDR3 reads TGCGCCAGCAGCCAAGAAATGAACGCTGAAGCTTTCTTT.

This clonotype was detected ten times or more. This chain links TRBV12-3 or TRBV12-4 with TRBJ1-2; TRBD1 might be the D (6 bases). Trimming took 6 bases from V and 1 from J, leaving 18 bases between them. The CDR3 loop spans 16 amino acids. CDR3 sequence: CASRPGTLFDNYGYTF. CDR3 DNA: TGTGCCAGCAGACCCGGGACACTTTTTGATAACTATGGCTACACCTTC.

The chain links TRBV11-2 to TRBJ2-2; 7 bases agree with TRBD2. The CDR3 loop spans 17 amino acids. Per germline, CDR1 SGHAT and CDR2 FQNNGV. With 5 bases clipped from V and 2 bases from J, the junction kept 11 bases outside the gene matches. As DNA, the CDR3 is TGTGCCAGCAGCCCCCCCCTGGGAGGGGTTAACACCGGGGAGCTGTTTTTT. It translates to CASSPPLGGVNTGELFF.

This clonotype was seen a few times. The junction does not match germline at one end; this may be a read error. V is TRBV12-3 or TRBV12-4 and J is TRBJ2-1; D is tentatively TRBD1 or TRBD2 (5 bases each). The CDR3 covers 14 residues. The CDR3: CANSLALMGDEQFF. CDR3 coding DNA: TGTGCCAACAGTTTAGCGCTAATGGGGGATGAGCAGTTCTTC.

In its sample, this clonotype was seen a few times. The chain is built from TRBV12-3 or TRBV12-4 and TRBJ2-6; D gene unclear. Trimming stripped 8 bases from V and 1 base from J, with 15 bases between. The CDR3 runs 16 residues. In DNA, the CDR3 is TGTGCCAGCCGTGGGCAGCTATTATCTGGGGCCAACGTCCTGACTTTC. This codes for CASRGQLLSGANVLTF.

This clonotype was detected only a few times. The rearrangement joins TRBV28 to TRBJ2-1; D is undetermined. CDR1 is MDHEN, CDR2 SYDVKM, per germline. V was shortened by 3 bases and J by 7 bases, with 4 bases between the two germline ends. CDR3 length: 11 residues. The CDR3 protein is CASSFLNEQFF. The DNA of the CDR3 is TGTGCCAGCAGTTTTCTAAATGAGCAGTTCTTC.

Concerning this clonotype: Being one base from a much bigger clone, this may be a read error. The chain combines TRBV12-3 or TRBV12-4 with TRBJ2-2; a weak D match, TRBD2 (5 bases). Trimming cost V 6 bases and J 7 bases, with 9 bases left between them. CDR3 length: 12 amino acids. CDR3 sequence reads: CASRLTIGELFF. DNA of the CDR3: TGTGCCAGCAGGCTGACTATCGGGGAGCTGTTTTTT.

The V and J genes are TRBV5-5 and TRBJ2-5; 7 bases are shared with TRBD2. Per germline, CDR1 SGHKS and CDR2 YYEKEE (reference sequence). With V trimmed by 3 bases and J by 2 bases, 22 bases remained unmatched. This CDR3 is 20 amino acids long. The CDR3 DNA is TGTGCCAGCAGCTCCGCCGGGACTCGGGAGGCGGCCCATGCACAAGAGACCCAGTACTTC. Residues: CASSSAGTREAAHAQETQYF.

Notes on this clonotype: A much bigger clone sits one base away, suggesting this may be a read error. V and J are TRBV6-2 or TRBV6-3 and TRBJ2-5; the match to TRBD1 covers 7 bases. The CDR3 runs to 11 residues. Unmatched junction bases numbered 3, after V lost 9 bases and J lost 5 bases. Germline CDR1 reads MNHEY; CDR2 reads SVGEGT. CDR3 amino acids: CARGQAETQYF. CDR3 nucleotides: TGTGCCAGAGGACAGGCCGAGACCCAGTACTTC.

The chain joins TRBV29-1 to TRBJ2-3; no firm D call. The germline V gene encodes CDR1 SQVTM and CDR2 ANQGSEA. This CDR3 spans 12 amino acids. Trimming took off 3 bases at V and 4 bases at J, with 8 bases between the two ends. As DNA, the CDR3 is TGCAGCGTTGATATCTCGGCAGATACGCAGTATTTT. Translated, it gives CSVDISADTQYF.

Comment on this clonotype: Given the absence of the conserved phenylalanine or tryptophan at the CDR3 end, a read error is likely. The chain links TRBV4-1 to TRBJ1-6; tentative D call: TRBD1 (6 bases). The CDR3 totals 15 residues. Per the germline V gene, CDR1 is MGHRA and CDR2 is YSYEKL. V lost 0 bases and J 7 bases, leaving 10 bases between the germline ends. CDR3 DNA sequence: TGCGCCAGCAGCCAAGAAACGCAGGGGAATTCACCCCTCCACCTT. Its translation is CASSQETQGNSPLHL.

V is TRBV6-5 and J is TRBJ2-7, with D perhaps matching TRBD2 (6 bases). CDR1 is MNHEY, CDR2 SVGAGI, per germline. V shed 2 bases and J shed 7 bases, with 12 bases lying between them. The CDR3 extends over 13 amino acids. This chain's CDR3 is CASSYLANYEQYF. CDR3 bases: TGTGCCAGCAGTTACCTAGCGAACTATGAGCAGTACTTC.

Points on this clonotype: This may be a read error: a much more frequent sequence differs by one nucleotide. CDR3 region: CTSTLTYEQYF. CDR3 nucleotides: TGTACCAGCACCCTTACCTACGAGCAGTACTTC. The rearrangement joins TRBV7-9 to TRBJ2-7; D is ambiguous. Germline values: CDR1 SEHNR, CDR2 FQNEAQ (reference sequence). CDR3 length: 11 residues.

The rearrangement uses TRBV5-6 and TRBJ2-1; D is undetermined. Germline V gene lookup returns CDR1 SGHDT and CDR2 YYEEEE. This CDR3 is 17 amino acids long. Trimming stripped 4 bases from V and 0 bases from J, with 17 bases between. This chain's CDR3 is CASSPRQLASSYNEQFF. The CDR3 nucleotides read TGTGCCAGCAGCCCTCGACAACTGGCCAGCTCCTACAATGAGCAGTTCTTC.

In this sample, this clonotype turned up once. As DNA, the CDR3 is TGTGCCAGTAGTAATCGGGACGGCGCCTACGAGCAGTACTTC. Protein product: CASSNRDGAYEQYF. This chain links TRBV19 with TRBJ2-7; TRBD1 or TRBD2 may be the D gene (5 bases each). The CDR3 is made up of 14 amino acids. The V gene's germline CDR1 is LNHDA and CDR2 SQIVND (reference sequence). The V gene lost 4 bases and the J gene lost 2 bases, with 12 bases spanning the gap.